The 17 T cell receptor beta chains presented below share a single source sample, sequenced in a study of Tregs in tolerant kidney transplant recipients. Sequencing was performed with immunoSEQ multiplex PCR; in TCRdb, only in-frame clones are kept and a portion is missing. Found here are fewer than 60,000 clones, about nine tenths of them singletons; the top ten hold 12% to 15%. Mixed chimerism was transient after nonmyeloablative marrow transplants from related graft donors. The sequencing used CD8+ T cells from blood (PBMCs), collected 24 months after the transplant. These receptors were collected from a human patient who received a combined kidney and bone marrow transplant. Some of these T cells may belong to the graft donor.

The chain has TRBV9 and TRBJ1-1, with D possibly being TRBD1 (5 bases). V gave up 0 bases and J gave up 3 bases, with 12 bases separating them. Germline-derived CDR1 and CDR2 are SGDLS and YYNGEE. The CDR3 has 15 amino acids. The CDR3: CASSVEWGDDTEAFF. CDR3 in DNA: TGTGCCAGCAGCGTAGAATGGGGGGACGACACTGAAGCTTTCTTT. The complete variable domain, with remaining parts taken from reference TRBV9 and TRBJ1-1, reads DSGVTQTPKHLITATGQRVTLRCSPRSGDLSVYWYQQSLDQGLQFLIQYYNGEERAKGNILERFSAQQFPDLHSELNLSSLELGDSALYFCASSVEWGDDTEAFFGQGTRLTVV.

The gene calls are TRBV4-1 and TRBJ2-7; 9 bases map to TRBD1. The CDR3 extends over 15 amino acids. The V gene's germline CDR1 is MGHRA and CDR2 YSYEKL. The trim removed 3 bases at V and 4 bases at J, leaving 7 bases unmatched. The CDR3 DNA reads as TGCGCCAGCAGCCAGGGACCGGGACAGGGTTACGAGCAGTACTTC. Encoded protein: CASSQGPGQGYEQYF.

As to this clone: Different DNA sequences within this sample yield the same CDR3. V gene TRBV28 combines with J gene TRBJ1-6; TRBD1 matches 7 bases. In germline, CDR1 is MDHEN, CDR2 SYDVKM. This CDR3 has 13 amino acids. The trim removed 7 bases at V and 13 bases at J, leaving 10 bases unmatched. In DNA, the CDR3 is TGTGCCAGCAAGACAGGGAACCCTTCCCCCCTCCACTTT. This sequence encodes CASKTGNPSPLHF.

This chain uses TRBV2 with TRBJ2-2; TRBD1 agrees at 10 bases. The trim removed 8 bases at V and 6 bases at J, leaving 6 bases unmatched. Germline V lookup: CDR1 SNHLY, CDR2 FYNNEI. The CDR3 runs to 14 residues. This chain's CDR3 is CASERGQGSGELFF. The CDR3 nucleotides are TGTGCCAGCGAAAGGGGACAGGGGTCCGGGGAGCTGTTTTTT.

The gene calls are TRBV9 and TRBJ1-4; D unclear. Trimming pared 1 base from V and 6 bases from J, leaving 10 bases between. The CDR3 is 14 residues long. Per the germline V gene, CDR1 is SGDLS and CDR2 is YYNGEE. The CDR3 nucleotides read TGTGCCAGCAGCGTAAATGGAGCTGATGAAAAACTGTTTTTT. It specifies CASSVNGADEKLFF.

This chain's CDR3 is CASSATGGRDYGYTF. The CDR3 nucleotides are TGTGCCAGCAGCGCGACGGGGGGTAGGGACTATGGCTACACCTTC. V is TRBV9 and J is TRBJ1-2; tentative D call: TRBD1 (5 bases). V lost 3 bases to trimming and J lost 3 bases, with 15 bases between them. The germline V gene encodes CDR1 SGDLS and CDR2 YYNGEE. The CDR3 covers 15 residues.

The chain carries TRBV4-1 and TRBJ2-5; the match to TRBD2 covers 8 bases. This CDR3 is built from 15 residues. The germline V gene encodes CDR1 MGHRA and CDR2 YSYEKL. After removal of 1 base from V and 4 bases from J, the junction contained 5 bases not matched to a gene. The CDR3 reads CASSQASGGRETQYF. CDR3 nucleotides: TGCGCCAGCAGCCAAGCGAGCGGGGGCCGAGAGACCCAGTACTTC.

A single count supports this clone. The chain combines TRBV11-2 with TRBJ2-7; TRBD2 might be the D (6 bases). Trimming shortened V by 0 bases and J by 3 bases, and 6 bases separated the two germline ends. In germline, CDR1 is SGHAT, CDR2 FQNNGV. The CDR3 length is 13 residues. The chain's CDR3 is CASSLEAGYEQYF. The CDR3 coding sequence is TGTGCCAGCAGCTTAGAAGCGGGCTACGAGCAGTACTTC. Full variable domain (remainder filled in from reference TRBV11-2 and TRBJ2-7): EAGVAQSPRYKIIEKRQSVAFWCNPISGHATLYWYQQILGQGPKLLIQFQNNGVVDDSQLPKDRFSAERLKGVDSTLKIQPAKLEDSAVYLCASSLEAGYEQYFGPGTRLTVT.

This chain connects TRBV6-5 to TRBJ2-2; no firm D call. From germline, CDR1 is MNHEY and CDR2 SVGAGI. This CDR3 comprises 13 residues. V was cut by 5 bases and J by 1 base, with 5 bases left in between. CDR3 DNA: TGTGCCAGCAGTGCGGAGAACACCGGGGAGCTGTTTTTT. Translated, it gives CASSAENTGELFF.

V is TRBV7-2 and J is TRBJ2-7, with TRBD1 matching 7 bases. The CDR3 covers 14 residues. CDR1 SGHTA and CDR2 FQGNSA come from the germline V gene. The J segment lost 3 bases and the V segment lost 6 bases, leaving 8 bases of the junction unmatched. The CDR3 here is CASSNTGAVYEQYF. CDR3 bases: TGTGCCAGCAGTAATACAGGGGCTGTCTACGAGCAGTACTTC.

This clone was found once. The CDR3 nucleotides read TGTGCCAGCGGCGGACTAGCGAGATACAATGAGCAGTTCTTC. This translates into CASGGLARYNEQFF. This rearrangement joins TRBV27 to TRBJ2-1, with 9 bases identical to TRBD2. The trim removed 8 bases at V and 4 bases at J, leaving 6 bases unmatched. CDR3 length equals 14 residues. Looked up from germline, CDR1 is MNHEY and CDR2 is SMNVEV (reference sequence).

The chain couples TRBV5-4 to TRBJ2-5; D gene unclear. CDR1 is SGHNT and CDR2 is YYREEE in the germline V gene (reference sequence). The CDR3 covers 13 residues. Deletions cut 0 bases from V and 5 bases from J, with 8 bases between. The chain's CDR3 is CASSLGWPETQYF. The CDR3 DNA sequence: TGTGCCAGCAGCTTGGGTTGGCCGGAGACCCAGTACTTC.

The V and J genes are TRBV7-7 and TRBJ2-2; 9 bases fit TRBD1. This CDR3 spans 14 amino acids. Germline loops: CDR1 SSHAT, CDR2 FNYEAQ (reference sequence). CDR3 nucleotides: TGTGCTAGTCGGGACAGGGTAAACACCGGGGAGCTGTTTTTT. This encodes CASRDRVNTGELFF.

V usage is TRBV4-1 and J usage is TRBJ2-1; tentative D call: TRBD2 (5 bases). The CDR3 runs 16 residues. Germline V CDR1 and CDR2: MGHRA, YSYEKL. V was shortened by 0 bases and J by 4 bases, with 13 bases between the two germline ends. The CDR3 bases are TGCGCCAGCAGCCAAGACGGAGCGGTCTCTTACAATGAGCAGTTCTTC. Amino acids: CASSQDGAVSYNEQFF.

V is TRBV9 and J is TRBJ2-7; unclear D gene. The V and J ends lost 7 bases and 3 bases respectively, with 14 bases between them. The CDR3 covers 13 residues. Germline V gives CDR1 SGDLS, CDR2 YYNGEE. The CDR3 DNA follows: TGTGCCAGCGGCCCAGCGTCTGTCTACGAGCAGTACTTC. Translating it yields CASGPASVYEQYF.

In this sample, this clone turned up once. The chain carries TRBV7-2 and TRBJ2-7, with 12 nucleotides matching TRBD2. The trim removed 5 bases at V and 7 bases at J, leaving 6 bases unmatched. Germline V lookup: CDR1 SGHTA, CDR2 FQGNSA. This CDR3 contains 14 residues. CDR3 in DNA: TGTGCCAGCAGCCTGACTAGCGGGAGCGGGGAGCAGTACTTC. Amino acid sequence: CASSLTSGSGEQYF.

This sequence joins TRBV9 and TRBJ2-3; 8 nucleotides align to TRBD2. CDR3 size: 16 residues. Germline V lookup: CDR1 SGDLS, CDR2 YYNGEE. J gave up 2 bases and V 0 bases, and 5 bases lay outside the gene matches. The CDR3 nucleotides read TGTGCCAGCAGCGTAGGAGCGGGAGATTCCACAGATACGCAGTATTTT. Its protein product is CASSVGAGDSTDTQYF.